These 8 T cell receptor beta chains share one sample of origin, sequenced in a study of CD8+ T cells in alopecia areata. Noted treatment: oral pan-JAK inhibitor, 5-10 mg twice daily. Reverse transcribed after extraction, RNA yielded cDNA as the sequencing template. Here immunoSEQ multiplex PCR was the method, and the copy in TCRdb shows in-frame clones only, minus some. This sample has around 180,000 clones, with 50% to 70% found just once. Sequences were derived from CD4+ T cells sorted from blood, sampled around week 50, from a patient treated with tofacitinib. The origin of the receptors is a human donor with alopecia areata.

V is TRBV29-1 and J is TRBJ1-5, with a tentative D call TRBD1 (5 bases). CDR3 length: 15 residues. The V and J ends lost 4 bases and 0 bases respectively, with 13 bases between them. Germline lookup yields CDR1 SQVTM and CDR2 ANQGSEA. Here the CDR3 DNA reads TGCAGCGTTGGTGGGGGAGTAAATAGCAATCAGCCCCAGCATTTT. Its protein is CSVGGGVNSNQPQHF. Full variable domain (remainder filled in from reference TRBV29-1 and TRBJ1-5): SAVISQKPSRDICQRGTSLTIQCQVDSQVTMMFWYRQQPGQSLTLIATANQGSEATYESGFVIDKFPISRPNLTFSTLTVSNMSPEDSSIYLCSVGGGVNSNQPQHFGDGTRLSIL.

The chain recombines TRBV9 with TRBJ2-2, with 7 bases matching TRBD2. This CDR3 spans 14 amino acids. CDR1 is SGDLS, CDR2 YYNGEE, per germline. V was pared by 4 bases and J by 3 bases, with 3 bases of the junction left unmatched. This CDR3 is CASSPRGDTGELFF. The CDR3 coding sequence is TGTGCCAGCAGCCCCCGGGGGGACACCGGGGAGCTGTTTTTT.

V usage is TRBV4-3 and J usage is TRBJ1-2; perhaps TRBD1 as D (6 bases). V was trimmed by 1 base and J by 2 bases, leaving 11 bases between them. CDR3 size: 15 residues. Germline assignment: CDR1 LGHNA and CDR2 YSLEER. The CDR3 DNA is TGCGCCAGCAGCCAAGGGGTAGGGACAAACTATGGCTACACCTTC. Amino acids: CASSQGVGTNYGYTF.

V is TRBV28 and J is TRBJ2-1, with D perhaps matching TRBD1 (6 bases). The CDR3 is 13 residues long. V lost 7 bases, J lost 0 bases, and 7 bases lay in between. Germline V gene lookup returns CDR1 MDHEN and CDR2 SYDVKM. CDR3 sequence reads: CASKQGSYNEQFF. The CDR3 nucleotides are TGTGCCAGCAAACAGGGCTCCTACAATGAGCAGTTCTTC. Drawing the rest from reference TRBV28 and TRBJ2-1, the complete variable domain is DVKVTQSSRYLVKRTGEKVFLECVQDMDHENMFWYRQDPGLGLRLIYFSYDVKMKEKGDIPEGYSVSREKKERFSLILESASTNQTSMYLCASKQGSYNEQFFGPGTRLTVL.

Only a few counts were recorded for this clone. The chain carries TRBV19 and TRBJ2-2; TRBD1 or TRBD2 may be the D gene (5 bases each). CDR3 size: 18 residues. V lost 9 bases and J 1 base, leaving 24 bases between the germline ends. CDR1 and CDR2 from the germline V gene are LNHDA and SQIVND (reference sequence). CDR3 in DNA: TGTGCCAGCGGAATTTCGGGGTCGGGGCCCAAGAACACCGGGGAGCTGTTTTTT. This encodes CASGISGSGPKNTGELFF.

This clone was seen once. This chain uses TRBV9 with TRBJ1-2; 9 nucleotides agree with TRBD1. CDR3 length: 13 amino acids. CDR1 is SGDLS and CDR2 is YYNGEE in the germline V gene. V lost 4 bases, J lost 8 bases, and 6 bases stayed unmatched. The CDR3 sequence is CASSLQGAEGYTF. The CDR3 coding sequence is TGTGCCAGCAGCTTACAGGGGGCGGAGGGCTACACCTTC.

This clone came up many times. In DNA, the CDR3 is TGTGCCAGCAGCCAAAGCGGGACAGGGATCGGCTACACCTTC. Translation gives CASSQSGTGIGYTF. The chain is built from TRBV14 and TRBJ1-2; TRBD1 aligns across 9 bases. This CDR3 is 14 amino acids long. V shed 2 bases, J shed 8 bases, and the junction held 6 bases outside the gene matches. The V gene's germline CDR1 is SGHDN and CDR2 FVKESK.

V usage is TRBV2 and J usage is TRBJ2-6, with D unresolved. Trimming stripped 6 bases from V and 3 bases from J, with 3 bases between. Germline V gene data show CDR1 as SNHLY and CDR2 as FYNNEI. This CDR3 is built from 12 residues. CDR3 region: CASSLGANVLTF. The CDR3 DNA sequence: TGTGCCAGCAGCCTTGGGGCCAACGTCCTGACTTTC.